This TCR beta chain was sequenced for a study of T cell responses to AZD1222 COVID-19 vaccine. General study results and limits: Among spike-specific TCRs, nearly half reportedly target unmutated variant regions.

As regards this clone: The antigen remains unidentified.

TCRdb keeps only in-frame clones here, not all; method: immunoSEQ multiplex PCR. Of tens of thousands of clones in the sample, approximately 91% were seen once. The sample was peripheral blood, taken 28 days after the second AZD1222 dose. The receptor's source is an adult who received the AZD1222 COVID-19 vaccine.

This chain's CDR3 is CAISDQGGSPLHF. The CDR3 DNA is TGTGCCATCAGTGATCAGGGTGGCTCACCCCTCCACTTT. The chain is built from TRBV10-3 and TRBJ1-6; TRBD1 might be the D (5 bases). There are 13 residues in the CDR3. The V gene's germline CDR1 is ENHRY and CDR2 SYGVKD. Trimming removed 3 bases from V and 10 bases from J, with 10 bases in between.